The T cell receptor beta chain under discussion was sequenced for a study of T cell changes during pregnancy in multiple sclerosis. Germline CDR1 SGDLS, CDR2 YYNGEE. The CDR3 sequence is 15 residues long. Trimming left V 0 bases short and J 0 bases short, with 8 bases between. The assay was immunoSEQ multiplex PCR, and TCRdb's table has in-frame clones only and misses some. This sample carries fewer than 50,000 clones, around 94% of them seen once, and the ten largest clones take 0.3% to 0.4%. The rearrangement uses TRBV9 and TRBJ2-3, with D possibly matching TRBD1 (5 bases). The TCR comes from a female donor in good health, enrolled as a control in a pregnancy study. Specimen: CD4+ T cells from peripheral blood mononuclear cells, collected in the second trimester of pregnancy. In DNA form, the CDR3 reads TGTGCCAGCAGCGTAGTGGCAGGGAGCACAGATACGCAGTATTTT. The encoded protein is CASSVVAGSTDTQYF.